This T cell receptor beta chain was sequenced for a study of T cells in women clearing cervical HPV infection. Study-wide background: Case blood was drawn when the lesion was first found; control blood after infection became undetectable.

About this clone itself: The antigen remains undetermined. The CDR3 end is not reached by the read, which stops 3 residues before it; the germline J gene fills it in.

J lost 4 bases, V lost 7 bases, and 8 bases had no gene match. Germline V CDR1 and CDR2: DFQATT, SNEGSKA (reference sequence). CDR3 length: 13 residues. The study's findings and limits: Cases carried less TRBV6-7 than controls: about 0.1% versus 0.15%. Repertoire richness, not evenness, was significantly elevated in CIN3+ cases versus controls. It is unknown whether associations predate infection; no effector/memory or HPV-specific sorting.

Only in-frame clones appear in the TCRdb table, and some are missing; sequencing was by immunoSEQ multiplex PCR. The listing contains about 18,000 clones. The chain combines TRBV20-1 with TRBJ2-7; 9 bases are shared with TRBD2. Sequenced: blood buffy coat. The receptor was isolated from a woman between 18 and 69 years old with a cervical HPV16 infection that either progressed to CIN3+ or cleared (not recorded which). The CDR3: CSVSSGIVYEQYF. CDR3 DNA (partial): TGCAGTGTTTCTAGCGGGATAGTATACGAG.